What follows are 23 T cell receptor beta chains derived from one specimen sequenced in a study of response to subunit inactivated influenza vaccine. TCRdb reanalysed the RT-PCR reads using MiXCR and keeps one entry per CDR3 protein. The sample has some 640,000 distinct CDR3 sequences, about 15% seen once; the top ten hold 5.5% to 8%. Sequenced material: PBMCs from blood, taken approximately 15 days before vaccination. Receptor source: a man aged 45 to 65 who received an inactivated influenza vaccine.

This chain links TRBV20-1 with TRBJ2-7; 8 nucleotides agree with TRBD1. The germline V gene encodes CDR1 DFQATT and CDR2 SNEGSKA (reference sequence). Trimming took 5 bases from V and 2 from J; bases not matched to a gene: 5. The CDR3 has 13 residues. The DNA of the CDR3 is TGCAGTGCTTACGACAGGGGAACCTACGAGCAGTACTTC. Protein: CSAYDRGTYEQYF.

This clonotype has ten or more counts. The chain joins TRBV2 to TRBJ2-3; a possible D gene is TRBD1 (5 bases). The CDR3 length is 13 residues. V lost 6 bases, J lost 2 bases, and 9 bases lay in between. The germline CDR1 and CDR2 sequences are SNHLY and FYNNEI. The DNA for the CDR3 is TGTGCCAGCAGACAGGATACCACAGATACGCAGTATTTT. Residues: CASRQDTTDTQYF.

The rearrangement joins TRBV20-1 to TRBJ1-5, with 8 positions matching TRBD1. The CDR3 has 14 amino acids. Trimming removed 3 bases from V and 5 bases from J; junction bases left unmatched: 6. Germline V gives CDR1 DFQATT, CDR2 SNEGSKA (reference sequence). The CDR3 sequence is CSASLQGGDQPQHF. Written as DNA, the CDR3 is TGCAGTGCTAGTTTACAGGGGGGAGATCAGCCCCAGCATTTT.

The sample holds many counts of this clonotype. CDR3 region: CASSGMDGGHPEAFF. The CDR3 coding sequence is TGTGCCAGCAGCGGTATGGATGGAGGTCATCCTGAAGCTTTCTTT. The rearrangement joins TRBV7-9 to TRBJ1-1; no definite D call. With 5 bases removed from V and 6 bases from J, the gap between germline ends came to 19 bases. Germline loops: CDR1 SEHNR, CDR2 FQNEAQ (reference sequence). The CDR3 is 15 residues long. The complete variable domain, with remaining parts taken from reference TRBV7-9 and TRBJ1-1, reads DTGVSQNPRHKITKRGQNVTFRCDPISEHNRLYWYRQTLGQGPEFLTYFQNEAQLEKSRLLSDRFSAERPKGSFSTLEIQRTEQGDSAMYLCASSGMDGGHPEAFFGQGTRLTVV.

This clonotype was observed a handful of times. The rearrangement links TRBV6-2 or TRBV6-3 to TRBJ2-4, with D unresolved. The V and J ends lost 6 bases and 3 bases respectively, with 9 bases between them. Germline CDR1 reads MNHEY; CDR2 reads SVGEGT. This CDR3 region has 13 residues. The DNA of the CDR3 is TGTGCCAGCAGCCTCAACTTCAAAAACATTCAGTACTTC. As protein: CASSLNFKNIQYF.

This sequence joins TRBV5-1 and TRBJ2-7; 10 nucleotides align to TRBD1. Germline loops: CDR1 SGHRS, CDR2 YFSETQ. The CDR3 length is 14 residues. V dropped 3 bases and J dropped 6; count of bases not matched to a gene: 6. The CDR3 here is CASSWRDRGGEQYF. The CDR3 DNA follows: TGCGCCAGCAGCTGGCGGGACAGGGGCGGCGAGCAGTACTTC. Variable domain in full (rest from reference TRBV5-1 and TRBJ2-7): KAGVTQTPRYLIKTRGQQVTLSCSPISGHRSVSWYQQTPGQGLQFLFEYFSETQRNKGNFPGRFSGRQFSNSRSEMNVSTLELGDSALYLCASSWRDRGGEQYFGPGTRLTVT.

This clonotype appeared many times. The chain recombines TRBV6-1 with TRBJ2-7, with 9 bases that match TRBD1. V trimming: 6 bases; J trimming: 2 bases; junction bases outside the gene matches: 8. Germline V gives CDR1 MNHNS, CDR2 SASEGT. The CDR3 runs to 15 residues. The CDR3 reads CASRPRQGEAYEQYF. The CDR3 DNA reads TGTGCCAGCAGACCTCGACAGGGGGAAGCCTACGAGCAGTACTTC.

Written as DNA, the CDR3 is TGTGCCAGCAGTGAGGGCAGGGGACCAAATCAGCCCCAGCATTTT. Amino acid sequence: CASSEGRGPNQPQHF. The chain has TRBV6-4 and TRBJ1-5; D may be TRBD1 (6 bases). This CDR3 spans 15 amino acids. Trimming took off 3 bases at V and 4 bases at J, with 13 bases between the two ends. Germline V lookup: CDR1 MRHNA, CDR2 SNTAGT.

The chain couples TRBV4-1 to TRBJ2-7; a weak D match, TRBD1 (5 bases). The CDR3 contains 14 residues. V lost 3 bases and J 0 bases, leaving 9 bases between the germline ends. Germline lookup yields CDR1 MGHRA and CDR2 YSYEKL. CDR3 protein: CASSQTEFSYEQYF. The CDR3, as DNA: TGCGCCAGCAGCCAGACAGAATTCTCCTACGAGCAGTACTTC.

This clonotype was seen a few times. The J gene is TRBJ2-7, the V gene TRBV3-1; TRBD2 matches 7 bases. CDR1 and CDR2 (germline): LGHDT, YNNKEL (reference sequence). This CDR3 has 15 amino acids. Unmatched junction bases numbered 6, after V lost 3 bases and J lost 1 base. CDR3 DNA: TGTGCCAGCAGCCAGGGAGGGGCACTTTCCTACGAGCAGTACTTC. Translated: CASSQGGALSYEQYF.

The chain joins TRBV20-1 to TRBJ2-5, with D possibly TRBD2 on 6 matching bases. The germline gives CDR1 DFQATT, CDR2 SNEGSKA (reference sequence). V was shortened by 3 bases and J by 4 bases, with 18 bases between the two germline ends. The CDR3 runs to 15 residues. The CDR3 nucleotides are TGCAGTGCTAGGCGGGACGGCCAGAGAGGAGAGACCCAGTACTTC. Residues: CSARRDGQRGETQYF.

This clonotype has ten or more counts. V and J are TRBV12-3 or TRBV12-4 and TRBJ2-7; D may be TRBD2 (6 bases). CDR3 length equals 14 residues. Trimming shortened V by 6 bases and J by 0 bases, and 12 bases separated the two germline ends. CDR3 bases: TGTGCCAGCAGACGAGCGGGTAGCTCCTACGAGCAGTACTTC. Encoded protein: CASRRAGSSYEQYF.

The CDR3 nucleotides are TGCGCCAGCAGCTTGGTTCTTGAAAATGAGCAGTTCTTC. It is translated as CASSLVLENEQFF. The chain couples TRBV5-1 to TRBJ2-1; no definite D call. CDR3 length: 13 residues. Trimming removed 0 bases at V and 7 bases at J, with 8 bases between. Germline V lookup: CDR1 SGHRS, CDR2 YFSETQ. The full variable domain, completed using reference TRBV5-1 and TRBJ2-1, is KAGVTQTPRYLIKTRGQQVTLSCSPISGHRSVSWYQQTPGQGLQFLFEYFSETQRNKGNFPGRFSGRQFSNSRSEMNVSTLELGDSALYLCASSLVLENEQFFGPGTRLTVL.

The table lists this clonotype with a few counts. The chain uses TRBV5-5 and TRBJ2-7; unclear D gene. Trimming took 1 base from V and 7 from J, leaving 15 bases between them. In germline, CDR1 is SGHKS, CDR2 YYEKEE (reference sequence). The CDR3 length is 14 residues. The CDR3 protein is CASSLRATPGEQYF. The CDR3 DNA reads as TGTGCCAGCAGCTTGAGGGCGACTCCCGGGGAGCAGTACTTC.

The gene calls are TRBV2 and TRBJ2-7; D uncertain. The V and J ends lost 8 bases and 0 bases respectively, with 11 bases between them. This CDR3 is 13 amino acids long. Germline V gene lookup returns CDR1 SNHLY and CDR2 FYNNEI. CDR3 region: CASGLGYSYEQYF. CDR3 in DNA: TGTGCCAGCGGGTTGGGATACTCCTACGAGCAGTACTTC.

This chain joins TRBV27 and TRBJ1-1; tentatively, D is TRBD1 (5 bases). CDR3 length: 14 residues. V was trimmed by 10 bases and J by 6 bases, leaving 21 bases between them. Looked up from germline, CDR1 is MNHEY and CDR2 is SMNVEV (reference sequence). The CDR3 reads CATGKQGAGAEAFF. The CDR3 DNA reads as TGTGCCACTGGGAAGCAGGGAGCGGGCGCTGAAGCTTTCTTT.

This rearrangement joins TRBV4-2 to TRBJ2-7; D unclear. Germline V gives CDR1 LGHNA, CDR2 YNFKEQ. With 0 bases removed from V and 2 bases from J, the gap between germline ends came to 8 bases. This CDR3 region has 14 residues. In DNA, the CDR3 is TGTGCCAGCAGCCAAGATCCAGGCCCCTACGAGCAGTACTTC. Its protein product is CASSQDPGPYEQYF.

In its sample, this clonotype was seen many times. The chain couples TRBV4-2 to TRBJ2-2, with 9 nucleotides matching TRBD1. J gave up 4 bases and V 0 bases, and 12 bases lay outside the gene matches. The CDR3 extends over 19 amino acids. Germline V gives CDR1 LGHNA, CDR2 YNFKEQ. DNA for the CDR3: TGTGCCAGCAGCCAAGATTTCGTTCGGGACAGGGATGTCACCGGGGAGCTGTTTTTT. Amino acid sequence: CASSQDFVRDRDVTGELFF.

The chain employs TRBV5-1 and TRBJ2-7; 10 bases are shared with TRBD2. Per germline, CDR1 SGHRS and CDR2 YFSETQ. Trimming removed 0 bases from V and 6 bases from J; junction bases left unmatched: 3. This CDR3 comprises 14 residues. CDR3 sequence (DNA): TGCGCCAGCAGCTTGGAGGCTAGCGGGGGCGAGCAGTACTTC. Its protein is CASSLEASGGEQYF.

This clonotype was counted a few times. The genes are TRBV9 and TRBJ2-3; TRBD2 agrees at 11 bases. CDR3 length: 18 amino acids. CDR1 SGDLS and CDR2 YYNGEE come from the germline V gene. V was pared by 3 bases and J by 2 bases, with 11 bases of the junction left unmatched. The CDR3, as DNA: TGTGCCAGCAGCGCTGGACTAGCGGGCCACTTCATCACAGATACGCAGTATTTT. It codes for CASSAGLAGHFITDTQYF. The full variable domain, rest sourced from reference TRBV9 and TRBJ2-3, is DSGVTQTPKHLITATGQRVTLRCSPRSGDLSVYWYQQSLDQGLQFLIQYYNGEERAKGNILERFSAQQFPDLHSELNLSSLELGDSALYFCASSAGLAGHFITDTQYFGPGTRLTVL.

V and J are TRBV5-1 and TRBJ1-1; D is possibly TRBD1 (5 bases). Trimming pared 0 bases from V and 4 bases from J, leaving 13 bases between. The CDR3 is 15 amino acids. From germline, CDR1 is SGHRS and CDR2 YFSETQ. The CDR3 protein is CASSLGQSGGTEAFF. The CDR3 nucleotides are TGCGCCAGCAGCTTGGGACAGTCCGGTGGCACTGAAGCTTTCTTT.

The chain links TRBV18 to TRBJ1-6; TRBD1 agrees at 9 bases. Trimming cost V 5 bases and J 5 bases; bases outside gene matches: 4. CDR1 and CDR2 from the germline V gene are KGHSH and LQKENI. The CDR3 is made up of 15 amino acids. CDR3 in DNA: TGTGCCAGCTCAACTGGACAGGGGAATAATTCACCCCTCCACTTT. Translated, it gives CASSTGQGNNSPLHF.

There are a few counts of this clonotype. The CDR3 protein is CASSPYQGSYNEQFF. In DNA, the CDR3 is TGTGCCAGCAGCCCATATCAGGGCTCCTACAATGAGCAGTTCTTC. This rearrangement joins TRBV7-3 to TRBJ2-1; a weak D match, TRBD1 (5 bases). The V end was cut by 5 bases, the J end by 0 bases, with 11 bases between. Germline CDR1 is SGHTA and CDR2 is FQGTGA. This CDR3 comprises 15 residues.